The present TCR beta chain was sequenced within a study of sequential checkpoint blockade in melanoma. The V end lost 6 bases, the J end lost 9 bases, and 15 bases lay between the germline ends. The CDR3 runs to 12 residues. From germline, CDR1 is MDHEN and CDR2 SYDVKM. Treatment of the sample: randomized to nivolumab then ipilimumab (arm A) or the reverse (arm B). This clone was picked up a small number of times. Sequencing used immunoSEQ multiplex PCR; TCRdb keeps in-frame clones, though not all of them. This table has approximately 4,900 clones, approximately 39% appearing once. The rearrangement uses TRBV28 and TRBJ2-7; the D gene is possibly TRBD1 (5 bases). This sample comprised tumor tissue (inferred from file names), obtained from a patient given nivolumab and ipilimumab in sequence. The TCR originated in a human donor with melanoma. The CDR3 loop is CASRGHTIGQYF. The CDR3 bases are TGTGCCAGCAGAGGACACACTATCGGGCAGTACTTC. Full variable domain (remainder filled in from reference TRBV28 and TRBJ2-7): DVKVTQSSRYLVKRTGEKVFLECVQDMDHENMFWYRQDPGLGLRLIYFSYDVKMKEKGDIPEGYSVSREKKERFSLILESASTNQTSMYLCASRGHTIGQYFGPGTRLTVT.